This TCR beta chain came from a study of T cell changes during pregnancy in multiple sclerosis. Only one count was recorded for this clone. This CDR3 region has 16 residues. With V trimmed by 4 bases and J by 2 bases, 9 bases remained unmatched. CDR1 is SGHRS and CDR2 is YFSETQ in the germline V gene. Some clones are missing from TCRdb's copy, which holds only in-frame ones; the method was immunoSEQ multiplex PCR. The repertoire holds 73,000 or so clones, under 90% seen once, with over 7.5% in the top ten. The chain has TRBV5-1 and TRBJ2-3, with TRBD2 matching over 8 bases. This sequence originates from a female donor in good health, enrolled as a control in a pregnancy study. Sequenced material: peripheral blood, taken after pregnancy. The CDR3 is CASSPSGLEATDTQYF. The DNA of the CDR3 is TGCGCCAGCAGCCCCTCGGGACTAGAGGCCACAGATACGCAGTATTTT.